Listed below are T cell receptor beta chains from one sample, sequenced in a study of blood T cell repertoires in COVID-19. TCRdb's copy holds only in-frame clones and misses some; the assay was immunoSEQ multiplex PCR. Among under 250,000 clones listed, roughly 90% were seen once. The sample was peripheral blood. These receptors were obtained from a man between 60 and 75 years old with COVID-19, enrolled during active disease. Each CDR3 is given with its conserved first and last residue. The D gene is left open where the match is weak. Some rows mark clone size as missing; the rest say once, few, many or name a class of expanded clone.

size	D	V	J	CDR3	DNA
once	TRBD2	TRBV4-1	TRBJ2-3	CASSQGRERGTDTQYF	TGCGCCAGCAGCCAAGGGCGGGAGAGGGGCACAGATACGCAGTATTTT
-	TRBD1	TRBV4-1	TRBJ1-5	CASSPGTGGQPQHF	TGCGCCAGCAGCCCCGGGACAGGGGGACAGCCCCAGCATTTT
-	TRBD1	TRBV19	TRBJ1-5	CASIETGVNQPQHF	TGTGCCAGTATCGAGACAGGGGTTAATCAGCCCCAGCATTTT
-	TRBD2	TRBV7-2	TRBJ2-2	CASSLVAGETGELFF	TGTGCCAGCAGCTTAGTGGCGGGAGAGACCGGGGAGCTGTTTTTT
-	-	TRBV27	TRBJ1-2	CASSPSQGSPGYGYTF	TGTGCCAGCAGTCCTTCCCAGGGCTCCCCAGGGTATGGCTACACCTTC
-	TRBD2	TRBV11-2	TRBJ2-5	CATDSGTTRQETQYF	TGTGCCACAGACTCGGGGACTACCCGACAAGAGACCCAGTACTTC
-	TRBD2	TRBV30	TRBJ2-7	CAWSEAGFTYEQYF	TGTGCCTGGAGCGAAGCGGGATTCACGTACGAGCAGTACTTC
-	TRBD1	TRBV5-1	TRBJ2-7	CASSMDRGSYEQYF	TGCGCCAGCAGCATGGACAGGGGTTCCTACGAGCAGTACTTC
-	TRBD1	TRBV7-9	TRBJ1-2	CASLPGTGGPLNYGYTF	TGTGCCAGCCTCCCCGGGACAGGGGGACCTCTTAACTATGGCTACACCTTC
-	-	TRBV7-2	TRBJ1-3	CASSTSSGNTIYF	TGTGCCAGTAGCACGAGCTCTGGAAACACCATATATTTT
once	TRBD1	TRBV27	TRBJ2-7	CASSPNARGSEQYF	TGTGCCAGCAGCCCCAACGCCAGGGGGAGCGAGCAGTACTTC
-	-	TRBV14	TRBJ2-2	CASSRGTGGWLSTGELFF	TGTGCCAGCAGCCGGGGGACCGGAGGGTGGTTGAGCACCGGGGAGCTGTTTTTT
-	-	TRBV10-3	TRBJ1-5	CAISESRNQPQHF	TGTGCCATCAGTGAGTCCCGGAATCAGCCCCAGCATTTT
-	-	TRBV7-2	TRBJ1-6	CASSLDSPNSPLHF	TGTGCCAGCAGCTTAGACAGCCCTAATTCACCCCTCCACTTT
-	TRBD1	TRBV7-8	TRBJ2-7	CASSTGTGVYEQYF	TGTGCCAGCAGCACCGGGACAGGAGTCTACGAGCAGTACTTC
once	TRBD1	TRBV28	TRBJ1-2	CASSSLADGRGLDGYTF	TGTGCCAGCAGTTCCTTGGCTGACGGCAGGGGGCTCGATGGCTACACCTTC
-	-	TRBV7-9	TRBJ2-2	CASSLGGNPGELFF	TGTGCCAGCAGCTTAGGAGGGAATCCCGGGGAGCTGTTTTTT
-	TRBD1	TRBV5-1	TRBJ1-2	CASSPTQQGNYGYTF	TGCGCCAGCAGCCCAACACAACAGGGGAACTATGGCTACACCTTC
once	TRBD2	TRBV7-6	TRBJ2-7	CASSSLAGSNSLQYF	TGTGCCAGCAGCTCCTTAGCGGGATCCAACTCCTTGCAGTACTTC
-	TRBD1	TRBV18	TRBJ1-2	CASRGQGAPNYGYTF	TGTGCCAGCCGGGGACAGGGGGCCCCTAACTATGGCTACACCTTC
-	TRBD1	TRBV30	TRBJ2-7	CAWSVKQGQGIYEQYF	TGTGCCTGGAGCGTAAAACAGGGACAGGGAATTTACGAGCAGTACTTC
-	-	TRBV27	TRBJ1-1	CASSLRRRNTEAFF	TGTGCCAGCAGTTTGAGACGGAGGAACACTGAAGCTTTCTTT
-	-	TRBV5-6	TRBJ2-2	CASSLDRGNTGELFF	TGTGCCAGCAGCTTGGATAGGGGAAACACCGGGGAGCTGTTTTTT
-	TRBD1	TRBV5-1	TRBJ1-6	CASSLDRGNYNSPLHF	TGCGCCAGCAGCTTGGACAGGGGAAACTATAATTCACCCCTCCACTTT
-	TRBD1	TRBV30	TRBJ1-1	CAWSVPGQGWMNTEAFF	TGTGCCTGGAGTGTCCCCGGACAGGGTTGGATGAACACTGAAGCTTTCTTT
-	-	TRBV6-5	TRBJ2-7	CASSQQVGALEQYF	TGTGCCAGCAGTCAGCAGGTAGGGGCCCTCGAGCAGTACTTC
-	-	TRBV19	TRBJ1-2	CASSIDSIYGYTF	TGTGCCAGTAGTATTGACAGCATCTATGGCTACACCTTC
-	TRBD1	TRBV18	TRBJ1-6	CASSSGTGGVSSPLHF	TGTGCCAGCTCTTCCGGGACAGGGGGCGTTTCTTCACCCCTCCACTTT
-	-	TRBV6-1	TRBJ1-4	CASSEPVRPTNEKLFF	TGTGCCAGCAGTGAACCCGTGCGGCCAACTAATGAAAAACTGTTTTTT
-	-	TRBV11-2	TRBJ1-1	CASSLDGWASHTEAFF	TGTGCCAGCAGCTTAGATGGGTGGGCGTCCCACACTGAAGCTTTCTTT
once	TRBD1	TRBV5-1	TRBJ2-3	CASSLSRIQGADTQYF	TGCGCCAGCAGCTTGTCGCGAATACAGGGGGCAGATACGCAGTATTTT
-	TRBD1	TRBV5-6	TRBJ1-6	CASSLWTGSSYNSPLHF	TGTGCCAGCAGCCTCTGGACAGGGAGCTCCTATAATTCACCCCTCCACTTT
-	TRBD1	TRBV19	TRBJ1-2	CASSIDLPLTGNNGYTF	TGTGCCAGTAGTATAGATCTCCCTTTGACAGGGAATAATGGCTACACCTTC
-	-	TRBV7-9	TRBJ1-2	CASSSNRFSNYGYTF	TGTGCCAGCAGCTCGAACAGATTTTCTAACTATGGCTACACCTTC
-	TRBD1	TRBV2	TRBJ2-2	CASRSRQGGGTGELFF	TGTGCCAGCAGGAGTAGACAGGGGGGAGGCACCGGGGAGCTGTTTTTT
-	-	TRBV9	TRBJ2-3	CASSVGGHTDTQYF	TGTGCCAGCAGCGTAGGCGGCCACACAGATACGCAGTATTTT
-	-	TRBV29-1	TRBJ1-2	CSVAMGLYGYTF	TGCAGCGTTGCAATGGGCCTCTATGGCTACACCTTC
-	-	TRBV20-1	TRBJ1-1	CSASLHGEGEAFF	TGCAGTGCTAGTCTACACGGAGAGGGTGAAGCTTTCTTT
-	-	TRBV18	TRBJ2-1	CASSPALSSNEQFF	TGTGCCAGCTCACCAGCGCTTTCGTCTAATGAGCAGTTCTTC
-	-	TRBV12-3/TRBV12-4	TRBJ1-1	CASRVLDTEAFF	TGTGCCAGCAGGGTATTAGACACTGAAGCTTTCTTT
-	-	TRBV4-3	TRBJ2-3	CASSQERRVRATQYF	TGCGCCAGCAGCCAAGAAAGGAGGGTCCGGGCTACGCAGTATTTT